The rows below give T cell receptor beta chains drawn from one sample of a study of tumor-infiltrating lymphocytes in localized non-small cell lung cancer. Generated by immunoSEQ multiplex PCR, the TCRdb table keeps only in-frame clones and is missing some. This table has 5,500 to 7,500 clones, approximately 70% appearing once. Sequencing input: uninvolved lung tissue not adjacent to the tumor. The receptors were sampled from a human donor with non-small cell lung cancer. Each CDR3 is given with its conserved first and last residue. Each record gives: V gene, D gene, clone size, J gene, CDR3 protein, CDR3 DNA. A D gene is named only where the DNA matches it firmly. Some rows have no size entry. The others give once, few or many, or a class for an expanded clone.

V: TRBV30
D: .
size: .
J: TRBJ1-4
CDR3: CAWKFGGTEKLFF
DNA: TGTGCCTGGAAGTTTGGAGGGACCGAAAAACTGTTTTTT

V: TRBV30
D: TRBD1
size: .
J: TRBJ2-7
CDR3: CAWGTGLSYEQYF
DNA: TGTGCCTGGGGGACAGGGCTATCCTACGAGCAGTACTTC

V: TRBV14
D: TRBD1
size: .
J: TRBJ2-5
CDR3: CASSPRDRDSYQETQYF
DNA: TGTGCCAGCAGCCCGCGGGACAGGGATTCGTACCAAGAGACCCAGTACTTC

V: TRBV29-1
D: .
size: .
J: TRBJ1-2
CDR3: CSVESIGPNYGYTF
DNA: TGCAGCGTTGAAAGCATTGGGCCTAACTATGGCTACACCTTC

V: TRBV30
D: .
size: once
J: TRBJ1-5
CDR3: CAWSRGRGQPQHF
DNA: TGTGCCTGGAGTCGTGGGAGAGGGCAGCCCCAGCATTTT

V: TRBV29-1
D: .
size: .
J: TRBJ2-1
CDR3: CSVVQVRDNEQFF
DNA: TGCAGCGTTGTCCAGGTCCGGGATAATGAGCAGTTCTTC

V: TRBV7-9
D: .
size: .
J: TRBJ1-5
CDR3: CASSFRKHSNQPQHF
DNA: TGTGCCAGCAGCTTTAGGAAACATAGCAATCAGCCCCAGCATTTT

V: TRBV2
D: .
size: .
J: TRBJ2-5
CDR3: CASSEGTPPSTQYF
DNA: TGTGCCAGCAGTGAAGGGACTCCCCCATCGACCCAGTACTTC

V: TRBV7-9
D: .
size: few
J: TRBJ2-7
CDR3: CASSLLQQGVDSYEQYF
DNA: TGTGCCAGCAGCTTACTGCAACAGGGCGTCGACTCCTACGAGCAGTACTTC

V: TRBV27
D: .
size: .
J: TRBJ1-5
CDR3: CASSLRQGNQPQHF
DNA: TGTGCCAGCAGTTTACGGCAGGGGAATCAGCCCCAGCATTTT

V: TRBV25-1
D: .
size: .
J: TRBJ2-5
CDR3: CASSEWETQYF
DNA: TGTGCCAGCAGTGAATGGGAGACCCAGTACTTC

V: TRBV30
D: .
size: .
J: TRBJ1-2
CDR3: CAWKDSGYGYTF
DNA: TGTGCCTGGAAAGACAGCGGCTATGGCTACACCTTC

V: TRBV30
D: TRBD1
size: .
J: TRBJ2-3
CDR3: CAWSPGQGRFDTQYF
DNA: TGTGCCTGGAGTCCGGGACAGGGGAGGTTCGATACGCAGTATTTT

V: TRBV6-5
D: .
size: .
J: TRBJ2-7
CDR3: CASSEFNYEQYF
DNA: TGTGCCAGCAGTGAGTTCAACTACGAGCAGTACTTC

V: TRBV9
D: .
size: few
J: TRBJ1-2
CDR3: CASSPNNYGYTF
DNA: TGTGCCAGCAGTCCTAATAACTATGGCTACACCTTC

V: TRBV9
D: TRBD2
size: .
J: TRBJ2-7
CDR3: CASSPSGSYAYEQYF
DNA: TGTGCCAGCAGCCCTAGCGGGAGTTATGCCTACGAGCAGTACTTC

V: TRBV4-3
D: TRBD2
size: once
J: TRBJ2-5
CDR3: CASSQGWGEGLETQYF
DNA: TGCGCCAGCAGCCAAGGTTGGGGGGAGGGCCTGGAGACCCAGTACTTC

V: TRBV6-1
D: TRBD2
size: large
J: TRBJ2-5
CDR3: CASSVQSGGSQETQYF
DNA: TGTGCCAGCAGTGTTCAATCGGGGGGGTCCCAAGAGACCCAGTACTTC

V: TRBV29-1
D: .
size: .
J: TRBJ2-7
CDR3: CSVTGRGGRNEQYF
DNA: TGCAGCGTGACAGGTCGGGGAGGTAGGAACGAGCAGTACTTC

V: TRBV5-1
D: TRBD2
size: .
J: TRBJ2-3
CDR3: CASSSGLAGIVDTQYF
DNA: TGCGCCAGCAGCTCCGGACTAGCGGGAATTGTGGATACGCAGTATTTT

V: TRBV4-3
D: TRBD1
size: .
J: TRBJ2-1
CDR3: CASSRPGTGSNEQFF
DNA: TGCGCCAGCAGCCGACCCGGGACAGGGTCGAATGAGCAGTTCTTC

V: TRBV2
D: .
size: .
J: TRBJ2-7
CDR3: CASTGDPYEQYF
DNA: TGTGCCAGCACAGGGGACCCCTACGAGCAGTACTTC

V: TRBV7-7
D: .
size: .
J: TRBJ2-7
CDR3: CASSLASDGSYEQYF
DNA: TGTGCTAGCAGCTTAGCTTCGGACGGCTCCTACGAGCAGTACTTC

V: TRBV30
D: TRBD1
size: .
J: TRBJ1-5
CDR3: CSTGGDRGLSQPQHF
DNA: TGCTCAACAGGTGGGGACAGGGGGCTATCCCAGCCCCAGCATTTT

V: TRBV9
D: .
size: few
J: TRBJ1-4
CDR3: CASSRGGEKLFF
DNA: TGTGCCAGCAGTCGGGGGGGGGAAAAACTGTTTTTT

V: TRBV11-2
D: .
size: few
J: TRBJ2-5
CDR3: CASSPPAETQYF
DNA: TGTGCCAGCAGTCCACCCGCAGAGACCCAGTACTTC

V: TRBV6-6
D: .
size: .
J: TRBJ1-3
CDR3: CASTVGSGAGNTIYF
DNA: TGTGCCAGTACAGTGGGTTCGGGGGCTGGAAACACCATATATTTT